There are many counts of the clone carrying this T cell receptor (beta chain). Its cognate antigen is unknown. Each cDNA got a UMI-containing oligo ligated at its 3' end. An equimolar mix of RC1.1 and RC1.2 primed the beta chain across TRBC1 and TRBC2. TCRdb used MiXCR to reprocess the UMI-ligation and nested PCR reads, holding one entry per CDR3 protein. The data contain 60,000 or so distinct CDR3 sequences, over 9% of them singletons. This sample is drawn from a study of quantifying T cell responses using KT2 cells. Study as a whole: cDNA was made from DNase-treated RNA using alpha and beta constant primers.

Study-level points and caveats: KT2 clone alpha and beta sequence counts scaled linearly with input KT2 cell number.

The CDR3 sequence is 15 residues long. The V and J ends lost 4 bases and 5 bases respectively, with 16 bases between them. Germline V lookup: CDR1 SGHDT, CDR2 YYEEEE. KT2, a clone with a known TCR, was spiked into unfractionated PBMC. The chain is built from TRBV5-6 and TRBJ2-4; perhaps TRBD2 as D (6 bases). The specimen was PBMCs spiked with cells of the T cell clone KT2. The receptor's source is a human donor. The DNA for the CDR3 is TGTGCCAGCAGCCCGTATGGGGGGTTGGAAAACATTCAGTACTTC. Its protein is CASSPYGGLENIQYF.